The 20 T cell receptor beta chains in this list originate from one sample, sequenced in a study of immune cell composition in non-small cell lung cancer. The normal lung sample lay at least 3 cm, and maximally far, from the tumour. Data came from immunoSEQ multiplex PCR; TCRdb stores just in-frame clones and leaves some out. The sample contains thousands of clones, over 70% of which appear only once. The sequencing input was non-adjacent lung tissue. Receptors were obtained from a human donor with non-small cell lung cancer.

The chain carries TRBV27 and TRBJ2-1; 7 bases align to TRBD2. V trimming: 3 bases; J trimming: 3 bases; junction bases outside the gene matches: 5. The V gene's germline CDR1 is MNHEY and CDR2 SMNVEV (reference sequence). The CDR3 spans 15 residues. CDR3 residues: CASSFLAEVYNEQFF. CDR3 DNA sequence: TGTGCCAGCAGTTTTCTAGCGGAAGTCTACAATGAGCAGTTCTTC.

The gene calls are TRBV18 and TRBJ2-1; 9 nucleotides align to TRBD1. V lost 3 bases and J lost 4; bases outside the gene matches: 4. CDR1 is KGHSH and CDR2 is LQKENI in the germline V gene. The CDR3 is 15 residues long. The DNA for the CDR3 is TGTGCCAGCTCACCCTCCGGGACAGGGTACAATGAGCAGTTCTTC. Its translation: CASSPSGTGYNEQFF.

The chain employs TRBV18 and TRBJ2-1, with TRBD2 matching 7 bases. V shed 6 bases, J shed 8 bases, and the junction held 7 bases outside the gene matches. CDR3 length equals 13 residues. The germline CDR1 and CDR2 sequences are KGHSH and LQKENI. CDR3 sequence (DNA): TGTGCCAGCTCCCGACTAGCCGGAGATGAGCAGTTCTTC. It codes for CASSRLAGDEQFF.

This clone came up a few times. V is TRBV6-6 and J is TRBJ1-1; D might be TRBD1 (5 bases). V was trimmed by 5 bases and J by 9 bases, leaving 10 bases between them. The CDR3 sequence is 11 residues long. Germline V CDR1 and CDR2: MNHNY, SVGAGI (reference sequence). The CDR3 DNA reads as TGTGCCAGCAGTGGGGCAGGGAAAGCTTTCTTT. Translation: CASSGAGKAFF.

This clone was picked up a small number of times. The chain employs TRBV5-4 and TRBJ2-2; TRBD1 agrees at 10 bases. The germline CDR1 and CDR2 sequences are SGHNT and YYREEE (reference sequence). The CDR3 covers 15 residues. The V segment lost 4 bases and the J segment 8 bases; nucleotides outside the gene matches: 8. The CDR3 is CASSLRDRGSGELFF. CDR3 bases: TGTGCCAGCAGCCTCCGGGACAGGGGTAGTGGGGAGCTGTTTTTT. Combining the CDR3 with reference TRBV5-4 and TRBJ2-2 gives the whole variable domain ETGVTQSPTHLIKTRGQQVTLRCSSQSGHNTVSWYQQALGQGPQFIFQYYREEENGRGNFPPRFSGLQFPNYSSELNVNALELDDSALYLCASSLRDRGSGELFFGEGSRLTVL.

V and J are TRBV20-1 and TRBJ2-7; D not resolved. This CDR3 comprises 11 residues. Germline CDR1 DFQATT, CDR2 SNEGSKA (reference sequence). With 5 bases removed from V and 7 bases from J, the gap between germline ends came to 12 bases. The CDR3 DNA sequence: TGCAGTGCTCCTAAAACGGTTGAGCAGTACTTC. Amino acid sequence: CSAPKTVEQYF.

The table lists this clone with a count of one. The V and J genes are TRBV7-2 and TRBJ2-1, with 13 nucleotides matching TRBD2. The V segment lost 6 bases and the J segment 9 bases; nucleotides outside the gene matches: 5. This CDR3 contains 14 residues. The germline V gene has CDR1 SGHTA and CDR2 FQGNSA. The CDR3 region has the DNA TGTGCCAGCAGTCCGACTAGCGGGAGGCCTGAGCAGTTCTTC. Encoded protein: CASSPTSGRPEQFF.

CDR3 residues: CASSHSGAGENEQYF. In DNA, the CDR3 is TGCGCCAGCAGCCACTCGGGAGCGGGAGAGAACGAGCAGTACTTC. The chain carries TRBV5-1 and TRBJ2-5; 8 bases are shared with TRBD2. The better agreement between TRBJ2-7 and the DNA end casts doubt on the J call. The CDR3 is made up of 15 amino acids. The germline V gene encodes CDR1 SGHRS and CDR2 YFSETQ.

The chain joins TRBV5-1 to TRBJ2-2; the D gene is possibly TRBD1 (6 bases). The CDR3 length is 14 residues. V was clipped by 1 base and J by 3 bases, with 7 bases between them. Germline values: CDR1 SGHRS, CDR2 YFSETQ. The CDR3 nucleotides are TGCGCCAGCAGCTTGAGACAGGACACCGGGGAGCTGTTTTTT. It codes for CASSLRQDTGELFF.

This clone was counted a few times. This chain connects TRBV29-1 to TRBJ2-7; 9 bases are shared with TRBD2. Germline V gives CDR1 SQVTM, CDR2 ANQGSEA. The CDR3 is 16 residues long. V was clipped by 3 bases and J by 4 bases; unmatched bases: 13. The CDR3 region is CSVEGAGREGLYEQYF. The CDR3 coding sequence is TGCAGCGTTGAGGGGGCCGGGCGGGAGGGCCTTTACGAGCAGTACTTC.

This chain uses TRBV28 with TRBJ1-3; D is uncertain. Trimming pared 2 bases from V and 2 bases from J, leaving 10 bases between. Germline values: CDR1 MDHEN, CDR2 SYDVKM. The CDR3 covers 15 residues. The CDR3 region is CASSLVRRTGNTIYF. In DNA form, the CDR3 reads TGTGCCAGCAGTTTAGTCCGTAGAACTGGAAACACCATATATTTT.

This clone showed up just once. The J gene is TRBJ2-7, the V gene TRBV19; TRBD2 agrees at 10 bases. Germline assignment: CDR1 LNHDA and CDR2 SQIVND (reference sequence). J gave up 8 bases and V 10 bases, and 11 bases lay outside the gene matches. The CDR3 contains 13 residues. The CDR3 sequence: CATPSLAGVQQYF. CDR3 sequence (DNA): TGTGCCACCCCGTCGCTAGCGGGAGTCCAGCAGTACTTC.

This clone came up a few times. This chain uses TRBV6-1 with TRBJ2-3; TRBD2 matches 13 bases. The CDR3 is 18 amino acids. After removal of 0 bases from V and 2 bases from J, the junction contained 5 bases not matched to a gene. The germline V gene has CDR1 MNHNS and CDR2 SASEGT. The CDR3 loop is CASSEARLAGGATDTQYF. CDR3 bases: TGTGCCAGCAGTGAAGCTAGACTAGCGGGAGGAGCCACAGATACGCAGTATTTT.

The CDR3 bases are TGTGCCAGCAGCCAAGACAGGGGAACTAACTATGGCTACACCTTC. Encoded protein: CASSQDRGTNYGYTF. The V and J genes are TRBV4-2 and TRBJ1-2, with a tentative D call TRBD1 (6 bases). V lost 0 bases and J 0 bases, leaving 8 bases between the germline ends. CDR3 length: 15 amino acids. The germline V gene encodes CDR1 LGHNA and CDR2 YNFKEQ.

This chain joins TRBV28 and TRBJ2-1; 9 bases are shared with TRBD2. V trimming: 2 bases; J trimming: 8 bases; junction bases outside the gene matches: 4. This CDR3 comprises 14 residues. The germline gives CDR1 MDHEN, CDR2 SYDVKM. The CDR3 DNA is TGTGCCAGCAGTTTAAGTAGCGGGAGCCATGAGCAGTTCTTC. Its translation is CASSLSSGSHEQFF.

This sequence joins TRBV29-1 and TRBJ2-7; 12 bases fit TRBD2. The junction had 5 bases not matched to a gene; V was cut back by 7 bases and J by 4 bases. This CDR3 region has 13 residues. Germline V gene sequence: CDR1 SQVTM, CDR2 ANQGSEA. The CDR3: CSALAGGPYEQYF. CDR3 sequence (DNA): TGCAGCGCGCTAGCGGGAGGGCCGTACGAGCAGTACTTC.

The chain couples TRBV5-1 to TRBJ2-2, with 9 bases aligning to TRBD1. CDR1 is SGHRS, CDR2 YFSETQ, per germline. V shed 1 base and J 4 bases; nucleotides not matched to a gene: 5. This CDR3 has 16 amino acids. In DNA, the CDR3 is TGCGCCAGCAGCTTGAGACAGGGGGGGAGCACCGGGGAGCTGTTTTTT. It codes for CASSLRQGGSTGELFF. Filled out from reference TRBV5-1 and TRBJ2-2, the complete variable domain reads KAGVTQTPRYLIKTRGQQVTLSCSPISGHRSVSWYQQTPGQGLQFLFEYFSETQRNKGNFPGRFSGRQFSNSRSEMNVSTLELGDSALYLCASSLRQGGSTGELFFGEGSRLTVL.

V gene TRBV19 combines with J gene TRBJ2-6; 11 bases agree with TRBD1. V was clipped by 7 bases and J by 1 base; unmatched bases: 9. This CDR3 has 18 residues. Germline CDR1 reads LNHDA; CDR2 reads SQIVND (reference sequence). The CDR3 nucleotides read TGTGCCAGTACCCCACGGGGACAGGGGGTGTCTGGGGCCAACGTCCTGACTTTC. It specifies CASTPRGQGVSGANVLTF.

The chain recombines TRBV5-1 with TRBJ1-5; D perhaps matches TRBD1 (5 bases). CDR3 length equals 15 residues. V was pared by 4 bases and J by 0 bases, with 11 bases between. Germline CDR1 is SGHRS and CDR2 is YFSETQ. The CDR3 region has the DNA TGCGCCAGCAGCCCCACGGGGGGTAGCAATCAGCCCCAGCATTTT. Its protein is CASSPTGGSNQPQHF.

V gene TRBV5-5 combines with J gene TRBJ2-5; 8 bases match TRBD1. The CDR3 has 13 amino acids. With 3 bases clipped from V and 7 bases from J, the junction kept 5 bases outside the gene matches. In germline, CDR1 is SGHKS, CDR2 YYEKEE (reference sequence). The CDR3 DNA reads as TGTGCCAGCAGCTCGACAGGGGATGGGACCCAGTACTTC. Protein sequence: CASSSTGDGTQYF.